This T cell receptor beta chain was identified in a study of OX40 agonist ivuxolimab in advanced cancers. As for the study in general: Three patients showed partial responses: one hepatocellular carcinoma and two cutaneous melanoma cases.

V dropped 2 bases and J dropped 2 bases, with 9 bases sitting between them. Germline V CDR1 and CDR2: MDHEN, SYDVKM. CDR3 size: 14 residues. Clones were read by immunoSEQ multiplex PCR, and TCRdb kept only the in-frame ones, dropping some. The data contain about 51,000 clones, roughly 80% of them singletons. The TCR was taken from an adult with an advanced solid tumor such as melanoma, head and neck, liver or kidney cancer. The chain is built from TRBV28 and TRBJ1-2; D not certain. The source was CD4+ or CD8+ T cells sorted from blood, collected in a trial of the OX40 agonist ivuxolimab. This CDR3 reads CASSLMGRNYGYTF. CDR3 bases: TGTGCCAGCAGTTTAATGGGCCGAAACTATGGCTACACCTTC.